These 15 T cell receptor beta chains were all obtained from the same sample, sequenced in a study of T cells in localized non-small cell lung cancer. Produced via immunoSEQ multiplex PCR; TCRdb's table is partial and in-frame only. The table includes around 33,000 clones, about nine tenths detected once. This specimen consisted of peripheral blood, obtained before any cancer treatment. All receptors come from a female donor older than 55 with stage I lung adenocarcinoma.

The chain is built from TRBV19 and TRBJ2-5; weak D call: TRBD1 (5 bases). The CDR3 has 13 amino acids. Per the germline V gene, CDR1 is LNHDA and CDR2 is SQIVND (reference sequence). Deletions cut 7 bases from V and 2 bases from J, with 11 bases between. The DNA of the CDR3 is TGTGCCAGTAACCAGGGAAGACAAGAGACCCAGTACTTC. This sequence encodes CASNQGRQETQYF. The variable domain in full, with the rest retrieved from reference TRBV19 and TRBJ2-5, is DGGITQSPKYLFRKEGQNVTLSCEQNLNHDAMYWYRQDPGQGLRLIYYSQIVNDFQKGDIAEGYSVSREKKESFPLTVTSAQKNPTAFYLCASNQGRQETQYFGPGTRLLVL.

V is TRBV10-2 and J is TRBJ2-2, with a weak D call TRBD2 (5 bases). The length of the CDR3 is 14 residues. Between the trimmed V and J ends, which lost 7 bases and 1 base, there was a span of 10 bases. Germline values: CDR1 WSHSY, CDR2 SAAADI. The CDR3: CASNGDRNTGELFF. For the CDR3, the DNA is TGCGCCAGCAACGGGGATCGGAACACCGGGGAGCTGTTTTTT.

The chain carries TRBV5-4 and TRBJ1-2, with TRBD1 matching 9 bases. V was clipped by 4 bases and J by 5 bases; unmatched bases: 9. The V gene's germline CDR1 is SGHNT and CDR2 YYREEE (reference sequence). CDR3 length: 15 amino acids. The CDR3 nucleotides read TGTGCCAGCAGCCCTGGACAGGGGATGGGATATGGCTACACCTTC. Translation: CASSPGQGMGYGYTF.

The chain couples TRBV27 to TRBJ1-2; weak D call: TRBD1 (6 bases). The germline gives CDR1 MNHEY, CDR2 SMNVEV (reference sequence). V dropped 5 bases and J dropped 0 bases, with 16 bases sitting between them. There are 16 residues in the CDR3. In DNA, the CDR3 is TGTGCCAGCAGTCCCTGGCTAGGGACACCTAACTATGGCTACACCTTC. Its protein is CASSPWLGTPNYGYTF.

The rearrangement joins TRBV6-4 to TRBJ1-2, with D uncertain. Trimming removed 3 bases from V and 7 bases from J, with 9 bases in between. The CDR3 spans 12 residues. Per the germline V gene, CDR1 is MRHNA and CDR2 is SNTAGT. The CDR3 loop reads CASSDWKGGYTF. In DNA form, the CDR3 reads TGTGCCAGCAGTGATTGGAAGGGTGGCTACACCTTC.

The chain combines TRBV14 with TRBJ2-5; TRBD1 agrees at 9 bases. The CDR3 runs to 17 residues. CDR1 is SGHDN and CDR2 is FVKESK in the germline V gene. The junction had 13 bases not matched to a gene; V was cut back by 4 bases and J by 4 bases. The CDR3 coding sequence is TGTGCCAGCAGCCTATATCTTACAGGGGGCGGGACAGAGACCCAGTACTTC. Translated, it gives CASSLYLTGGGTETQYF.

The rearrangement links TRBV19 to TRBJ1-4; perhaps TRBD1 as D (5 bases). The CDR3 runs to 16 residues. The V end lost 6 bases, the J end lost 3 bases, and 17 bases lay between the germline ends. Per the germline V gene, CDR1 is LNHDA and CDR2 is SQIVND (reference sequence). CDR3 region: CASRPRGRRPNEKLFF. The CDR3, as DNA: TGTGCCAGTAGGCCTCGGGGGAGGAGGCCTAATGAAAAACTGTTTTTT.

The V gene is TRBV11-3, the J gene TRBJ2-3; perhaps D is TRBD1 or TRBD2 (5 bases each). CDR1 is SGHNT and CDR2 is YENEEA in the germline V gene. The V end was cut by 1 base, the J end by 1 base, with 9 bases between. This CDR3 is built from 15 residues. DNA for the CDR3: TGTGCCAGCAGCTTAGGGGGGTGGGGCACAGATACGCAGTATTTT. This gives the protein CASSLGGWGTDTQYF.

This chain links TRBV7-9 with TRBJ1-2; a possible D gene is TRBD1 (6 bases). The CDR3 spans 13 residues. Between the trimmed V and J ends, which lost 1 base and 9 bases, there was a span of 12 bases. Germline V gene data show CDR1 as SEHNR and CDR2 as FQNEAQ (reference sequence). The CDR3, as DNA: TGTGCCAGCAGCTTAGATGGGGGCTTGAGCTACACCTTC. It encodes CASSLDGGLSYTF.

This chain connects TRBV9 to TRBJ1-3; D is unresolved. Looked up from germline, CDR1 is SGDLS and CDR2 is YYNGEE. This CDR3 contains 14 residues. V was clipped by 0 bases and J by 4 bases, with 8 bases between them. The CDR3 DNA reads as TGTGCCAGCAGCGTAGGAGGGTTAGGAAACACCATATATTTT. This translates into CASSVGGLGNTIYF.

This chain uses TRBV25-1 with TRBJ1-6; 9 nucleotides line up with TRBD1. This CDR3 is built from 14 residues. Germline-derived CDR1 and CDR2 are MGHDK and SYGVNS. V lost 5 bases to trimming and J lost 14 bases; unmatched junction nucleotides: 10. For the CDR3, the DNA is TGTGCCAGCAGTCCCGGGACAGGGACGGGGGCCCTCCACTTT. Amino acids: CASSPGTGTGALHF. Full variable domain (missing parts from reference TRBV25-1 and TRBJ1-6): EADIYQTPRYLVIGTGKKITLECSQTMGHDKMYWYQQDPGMELHLIHYSYGVNSTEKGDLSSESTVSRIRTEHFPLTLESARPSHTSQYLCASSPGTGTGALHFGNGTRLTVT.

This clone is a singleton in its sample. The chain combines TRBV5-1 with TRBJ2-3; D is undetermined. From germline, CDR1 is SGHRS and CDR2 YFSETQ. The V end was cut by 6 bases, the J end by 4 bases, with 12 bases between. This CDR3 has 13 amino acids. The CDR3 DNA reads TGCGCCAGCAAAACAGTCTCCGCAGATACGCAGTATTTT. It is translated as CASKTVSADTQYF.

The chain has TRBV6-1 and TRBJ1-5, with 7 bases identical to TRBD1. J was trimmed by 5 bases and V by 6 bases; bases with no gene match: 4. The CDR3 has 13 amino acids. In germline, CDR1 is MNHNS, CDR2 SASEGT. As DNA, the CDR3 is TGTGCCAGCAGCCGGGACAGCGATCAGCCCCAGCATTTT. It translates to CASSRDSDQPQHF.

The chain couples TRBV7-9 to TRBJ2-2; possible D gene TRBD1, 5 bases. V lost 2 bases and J 7 bases, leaving 5 bases between the germline ends. Germline V CDR1 and CDR2: SEHNR, FQNEAQ (reference sequence). The CDR3 sequence is 12 residues long. The CDR3 nucleotides read TGTGCCAGCAGCTTACAGGGCGGGGAGCTGTTTTTT. Its translation: CASSLQGGELFF.

The CDR3 reads CASSWTGTRSTYEQYF. DNA for the CDR3: TGTGCCAGCAGCTGGACCGGGACCAGATCAACCTACGAGCAGTACTTC. The chain carries TRBV5-6 and TRBJ2-7; either TRBD1 or TRBD2 may supply D (5 bases each). The CDR3 is made up of 16 amino acids. Trimming removed 3 bases from V and 2 bases from J, with 18 bases in between. Germline CDR1 SGHDT, CDR2 YYEEEE.